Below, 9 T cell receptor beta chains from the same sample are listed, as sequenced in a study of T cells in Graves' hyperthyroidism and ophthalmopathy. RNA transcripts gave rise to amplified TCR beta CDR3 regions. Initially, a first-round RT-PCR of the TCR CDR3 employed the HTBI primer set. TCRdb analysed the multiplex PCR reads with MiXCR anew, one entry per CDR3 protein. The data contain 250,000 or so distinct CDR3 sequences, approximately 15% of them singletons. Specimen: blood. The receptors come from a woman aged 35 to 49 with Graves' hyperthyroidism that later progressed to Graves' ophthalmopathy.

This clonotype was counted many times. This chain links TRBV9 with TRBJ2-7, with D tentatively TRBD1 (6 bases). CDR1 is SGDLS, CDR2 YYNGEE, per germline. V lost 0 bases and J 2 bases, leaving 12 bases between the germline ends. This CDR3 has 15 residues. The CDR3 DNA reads TGTGCCAGCAGCGTAGCGGGAACAGGGACCTACGAGCAGTACTTC. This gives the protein CASSVAGTGTYEQYF.

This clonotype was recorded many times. The CDR3 DNA follows: TGTGCCGCCAAGGGGACAGATACGCAGTATTTT. Amino acid sequence: CAAKGTDTQYF. The chain combines TRBV10-3 with TRBJ2-3; the D gene is possibly TRBD1 (5 bases). Germline V gives CDR1 ENHRY, CDR2 SYGVKD. The CDR3 length is 11 residues. The V end was cut by 11 bases, the J end by 3 bases, with 9 bases between.

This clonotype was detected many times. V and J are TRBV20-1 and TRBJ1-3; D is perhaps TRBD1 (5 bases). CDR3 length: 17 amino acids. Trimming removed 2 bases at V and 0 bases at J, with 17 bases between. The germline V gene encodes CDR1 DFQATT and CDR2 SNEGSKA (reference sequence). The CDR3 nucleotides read TGCAGTGCTAGAATGTATCGGGGACGGGGCTCTGGAAACACCATATATTTT. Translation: CSARMYRGRGSGNTIYF.

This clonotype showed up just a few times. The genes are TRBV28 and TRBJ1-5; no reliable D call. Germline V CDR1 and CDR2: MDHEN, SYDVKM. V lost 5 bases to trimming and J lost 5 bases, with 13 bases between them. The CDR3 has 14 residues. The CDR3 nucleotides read TGTGCCAGCAGTACCAGATATATAGATCAGCCCCAGCATTTT. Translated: CASSTRYIDQPQHF. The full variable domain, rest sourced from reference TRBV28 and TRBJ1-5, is DVKVTQSSRYLVKRTGEKVFLECVQDMDHENMFWYRQDPGLGLRLIYFSYDVKMKEKGDIPEGYSVSREKKERFSLILESASTNQTSMYLCASSTRYIDQPQHFGDGTRLSIL.

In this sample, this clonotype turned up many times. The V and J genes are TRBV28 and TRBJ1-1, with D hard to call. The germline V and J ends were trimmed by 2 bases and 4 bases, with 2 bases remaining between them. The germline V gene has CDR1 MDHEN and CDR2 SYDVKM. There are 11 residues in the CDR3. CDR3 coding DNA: TGTGCCAGCAGTTTAACCACTGAAGCTTTCTTT. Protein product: CASSLTTEAFF.

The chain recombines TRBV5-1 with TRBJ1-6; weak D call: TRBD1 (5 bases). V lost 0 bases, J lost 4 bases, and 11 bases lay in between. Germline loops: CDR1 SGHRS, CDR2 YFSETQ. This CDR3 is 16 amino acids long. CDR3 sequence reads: CASSLVADSYNSPLHF. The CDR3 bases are TGCGCCAGCAGCTTGGTGGCAGACAGTTATAATTCACCCCTCCACTTT. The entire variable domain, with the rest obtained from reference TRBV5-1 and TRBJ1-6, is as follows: KAGVTQTPRYLIKTRGQQVTLSCSPISGHRSVSWYQQTPGQGLQFLFEYFSETQRNKGNFPGRFSGRQFSNSRSEMNVSTLELGDSALYLCASSLVADSYNSPLHFGNGTRLTVT.

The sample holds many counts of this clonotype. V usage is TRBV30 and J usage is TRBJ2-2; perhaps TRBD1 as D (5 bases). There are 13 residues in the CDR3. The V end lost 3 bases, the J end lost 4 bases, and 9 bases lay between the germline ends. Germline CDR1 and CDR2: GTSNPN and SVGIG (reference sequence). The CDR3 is CAWSRVSTGELFF. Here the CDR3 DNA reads TGTGCCTGGAGCAGGGTTTCCACCGGGGAGCTGTTTTTT.

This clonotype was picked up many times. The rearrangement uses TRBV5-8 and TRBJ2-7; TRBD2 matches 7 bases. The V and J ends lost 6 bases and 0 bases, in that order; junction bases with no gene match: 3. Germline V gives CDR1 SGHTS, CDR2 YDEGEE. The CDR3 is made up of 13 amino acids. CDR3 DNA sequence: TGTGCCAGCACGGGCGGGGGCTCCTACGAGCAGTACTTC. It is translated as CASTGGGSYEQYF.

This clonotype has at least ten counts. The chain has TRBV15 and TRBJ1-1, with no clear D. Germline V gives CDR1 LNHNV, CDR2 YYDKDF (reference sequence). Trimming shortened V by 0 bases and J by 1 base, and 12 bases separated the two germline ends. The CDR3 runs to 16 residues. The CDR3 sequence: CATSRESGFENTEAFF. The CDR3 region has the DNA TGTGCCACCAGCAGAGAGTCGGGGTTCGAGAACACTGAAGCTTTCTTT.